The 8 T cell receptor beta chains below come from one sample, sequenced in a study of blood T cell repertoires in COVID-19 (dated by TCRdb to 2020 to 2021). Library generation was performed with the immunoSEQ multiplex PCR assay. In TCRdb, the immuneACCESS table is reduced to in-frame sequences with V and J assigned. These tables do not hold every clone; where another copy was compared, an unresolved V gene accounts for under half, and the others remain unexplained. The sample profile shows roughly 130,000 clones; around 80% of them were found once. The ten top clones hold roughly 1.9% of the sample. The specimen sequenced was peripheral blood. These receptors were taken from a man aged 65-85 years with acute or convalescent COVID-19.

The rearrangement joins TRBV9 to TRBJ2-3, with 9 nucleotides matching TRBD1. Germline values: CDR1 SGDLS, CDR2 YYNGEE. The CDR3 has 15 residues. Losses at the gene ends were 3 bases for V and 8 bases for J; bases not matched to a gene: 10. This chain's CDR3 is CASSEFGTGRATQYF. CDR3 nucleotides: TGTGCCAGCAGCGAATTCGGGACAGGGAGGGCTACGCAGTATTTT.

The chain's CDR3 is CASSPDTGIGTEAFF. The CDR3 bases are TGTGCCAGCAGCCCCGATACAGGGATTGGGACTGAAGCTTTCTTT. The chain links TRBV9 to TRBJ1-1; the D gene is possibly TRBD1 (6 bases). The CDR3 is 15 amino acids. The V and J ends lost 4 bases and 5 bases respectively, with 18 bases between them. Germline CDR1 SGDLS, CDR2 YYNGEE.

V and J are TRBV11-3 and TRBJ2-3, with 7 bases lining up with TRBD1. The length of the CDR3 is 17 residues. Germline CDR1 SGHNT, CDR2 YENEEA. With V trimmed by 0 bases and J by 1 base, 7 bases remained unmatched. CDR3 nucleotides: TGTGCCAGCAGCTTAGACCGCAGACAGGGCCGCACAGATACGCAGTATTTT. Its translation: CASSLDRRQGRTDTQYF.

V gene TRBV5-4 combines with J gene TRBJ2-2; 8 bases are a match to TRBD1. Germline V gene sequence: CDR1 SGHNT, CDR2 YYREEE (reference sequence). V trimming: 6 bases; J trimming: 6 bases; junction bases outside the gene matches: 16. CDR3 length: 17 amino acids. Written as DNA, the CDR3 is TGTGCCAGCATCTGGGGGGAGCGGCAGGGGGCCCCCGGGGAGCTGTTTTTT. It codes for CASIWGERQGAPGELFF.

This clone showed up just once. V gene TRBV5-1 combines with J gene TRBJ2-3; D is possibly TRBD1 (5 bases). The CDR3 contains 15 residues. Trimming left V 1 base short and J 2 bases short, with 11 bases between. The germline V gene has CDR1 SGHRS and CDR2 YFSETQ. Here the CDR3 DNA reads TGCGCCAGCAGCTTGCCGACAGTCCACACAGATACGCAGTATTTT. Its translation is CASSLPTVHTDTQYF.

This clone was seen a handful of times. Here the CDR3 reads CASAIRTTGGNTIYF. The CDR3 nucleotides read TGTGCCAGCGCTATACGGACGACAGGCGGAAACACCATATATTTT. V gene TRBV5-5 combines with J gene TRBJ1-3; D perhaps matches TRBD1 (6 bases). This CDR3 is 15 amino acids long. The V end lost 7 bases, the J end lost 4 bases, and 18 bases lay between the germline ends. In germline, CDR1 is SGHKS, CDR2 YYEKEE (reference sequence).

This clone was seen only once. A read error may explain this, as a much larger clone is one base away. V is TRBV3-1 (or the pseudogene TRBV3-2) and J is TRBJ2-3, with 12 bases fitting TRBD2. In germline, CDR1 is LGHDT, CDR2 YNNKEL (reference sequence). With 6 bases clipped from V and 0 bases from J, the junction kept 4 bases outside the gene matches. The CDR3 consists of 16 residues. The chain's CDR3 is CASSPLAGGSTDTQYF. The CDR3 DNA reads as TGTGCCAGCAGTCCGCTAGCGGGGGGGAGCACAGATACGCAGTATTTT.

This sequence joins TRBV19 and TRBJ2-3, with no clear D. The germline V gene has CDR1 LNHDA and CDR2 SQIVND (reference sequence). Trimming left V 3 bases short and J 9 bases short, with 19 bases between. This CDR3 is 15 amino acids long. The CDR3 reads CASSIVTNLLVTQYF. DNA of the CDR3: TGTGCCAGTAGTATCGTTACTAACCTCTTAGTCACGCAGTATTTT.